These T cell receptor beta chains were read from a single sample in a study of human T cells and chemical hapten exposure. MiXCR, run by TCRdb on the RACE reads, gives a single entry per CDR3 protein. The sample consists of 75,000 to 80,000 distinct CDR3 sequences, over 6.5% of them appearing once. Sequenced input: whole blood. Receptors were obtained from a female donor in good health. Some clones in this sample may be carry-over from other donors' samples. Each CDR3 is given with its conserved first and last residue. Each record gives: D gene, clone size, J gene, V gene, CDR3 protein, CDR3 DNA. A D gene is named only where the DNA matches it firmly. Some rows mark clone size as missing; the rest say once, few, many or name a class of expanded clone.

NA,NA,TRBJ2-7,TRBV9,CASSAAGHGALEQYF,TGTGCCAGCAGCGCCGCCGGGCACGGGGCGTTAGAGCAGTACTTC
NA,many,TRBJ1-5,TRBV6-9,CAREFPIRRNSNQPQHF,TGTGCCAGGGAATTCCCAATTCGACGGAATAGCAATCAGCCCCAGCATTTT
TRBD2,few,TRBJ2-3,TRBV20-1,CSAPGLAGAFDTQYF,TGCAGTGCTCCCGGACTAGCGGGGGCTTTTGATACGCAGTATTTT
NA,few,TRBJ1-2,TRBV16,CASSQSTVYYGYTF,TGTGCCAGCAGCCAATCCACAGTTTACTATGGCTACACCTTC
TRBD1,few,TRBJ2-1,TRBV27,CASTPGTELYNEQFF,TGTGCCAGCACCCCCGGGACAGAGCTTTACAATGAGCAGTTCTTC
NA,NA,TRBJ2-1,TRBV6-2/TRBV6-3,CASSYSFNEQFF,TGTGCCAGCAGTTACTCCTTCAATGAGCAGTTCTTC
NA,few,TRBJ1-1,TRBV5-6,CASSLIRGMGTEAFF,TGTGCCAGCAGCTTGATTAGGGGAATGGGCACTGAAGCTTTCTTT
TRBD2,many,TRBJ2-3,TRBV15,CATSRGVTSGGTTDTQYF,TGTGCCACCAGCAGAGGGGTCACTAGCGGGGGGACCACAGATACGCAGTATTTT
NA,NA,TRBJ2-5,TRBV30,CAWSFPGPTAETQYF,TGTGCCTGGAGTTTCCCGGGACCCACCGCAGAGACCCAGTACTTC
NA,NA,TRBJ1-5,TRBV21-1,CASSKEQSNQPQHF,TGTGCCAGCAGCAAAGAGCAAAGCAATCAGCCCCAGCATTTT
NA,NA,TRBJ2-6,TRBV3-1,CASSPPRGGSGANVLTF,TGTGCCAGCAGCCCACCTAGGGGAGGCTCTGGGGCCAACGTCCTGACTTTC
NA,NA,TRBJ2-5,TRBV30,CAWSVIAPDSQETQYF,TGTGCCTGGAGTGTAATAGCCCCGGACAGCCAAGAGACCCAGTACTTC
NA,many,TRBJ2-1,TRBV12-3/TRBV12-4,CASSSLLRYNEQFF,TGTGCCAGCAGTTCTCTACTCCGCTACAATGAGCAGTTCTTC
TRBD2,NA,TRBJ2-3,TRBV20-1,CSAPRGSSGGADTQYF,TGCAGTGCTCCACGCGGGTCTAGCGGGGGGGCAGATACGCAGTATTTT
NA,NA,TRBJ1-4,TRBV14,CASSQGQVEKLFF,TGTGCCAGCAGCCAAGGACAGGTTGAAAAACTGTTTTTT
NA,once,TRBJ2-7,TRBV6-5,CASSYSGRGAYEQYF,TGTGCCAGCAGTTACTCGGGACGGGGAGCCTACGAGCAGTACTTC
NA,many,TRBJ1-2,TRBV20-1,CSAAPTNYGYTF,TGCAGTGCCGCGCCAACCAACTATGGCTACACCTTC
NA,few,TRBJ2-7,TRBV7-8,CASSRFTASYEQYF,TGTGCCAGCAGCCGATTTACCGCCAGCTACGAGCAGTACTTC
NA,few,TRBJ2-5,TRBV29-1,CSAAGRLVETQYF,TGCAGCGCCGCGGGACGGCTGGTGGAGACCCAGTACTTC
NA,few,TRBJ1-1,TRBV5-1,CASSPDLINTEAFF,TGCGCCAGCAGCCCGGACTTGATCAACACTGAAGCTTTCTTT
NA,few,TRBJ2-7,TRBV6-5,CASSYRSPTHEQYF,TGTGCCAGCAGTTACAGGTCCCCCACGCACGAGCAGTACTTC
NA,many,TRBJ2-3,TRBV7-2,CASSFRDTQYF,TGTGCCAGCAGCTTCCGAGATACGCAGTATTTT
NA,few,TRBJ2-3,TRBV4-3,CASSQKWLSTDTQYF,TGCGCCAGCAGCCAAAAGTGGCTCAGCACAGATACGCAGTATTTT
NA,many,TRBJ2-7,TRBV7-2,CASSRKGTYEQYF,TGTGCCAGCAGTAGAAAGGGTACCTACGAGCAGTACTTC
NA,NA,TRBJ2-3,TRBV19,CASSIAHRGDTQYF,TGTGCCAGTAGTATAGCTCATAGAGGCGATACGCAGTATTTT
TRBD2,many,TRBJ2-7,TRBV27,CASSLFFLTSGGHEQYF,TGTGCCAGCAGTTTATTCTTCTTGACTAGCGGGGGCCACGAGCAGTACTTC
TRBD1,many,TRBJ2-1,TRBV2,CASTGTDKNNEQFF,TGTGCCAGCACCGGGACAGACAAGAACAATGAGCAGTTCTTC
TRBD1,many,TRBJ1-5,TRBV6-2/TRBV6-3,CASPRTGPPPQHF,TGTGCCAGCCCAAGGACAGGGCCTCCGCCCCAGCATTTT
NA,many,TRBJ2-5,TRBV27,CASSSRYQETQYF,TGTGCCAGCAGTTCCCGGTACCAAGAGACCCAGTACTTC
TRBD1,many,TRBJ2-7,TRBV6-4,CASSPPGQGPYEQYF,TGTGCCAGCAGCCCCCCGGGACAGGGACCCTACGAGCAGTACTTC
NA,NA,TRBJ2-7,TRBV6-1,CASSGGGQAYEQYF,TGTGCCAGCAGTGGAGGGGGGCAGGCCTACGAGCAGTACTTC
NA,NA,TRBJ1-1,TRBV27,CASSLNVLIEAFF,TGTGCCAGCAGTTTAAATGTTCTAATTGAAGCTTTCTTT
NA,few,TRBJ2-7,TRBV20-1,CSASDLMMLSGEQYF,TGCAGTGCTAGCGACTTGATGATGCTCAGTGGCGAGCAGTACTTC
TRBD1,NA,TRBJ1-1,TRBV2,CASSPTGVTEAFF,TGTGCCAGCAGTCCTACAGGGGTCACTGAAGCTTTCTTT
NA,many,TRBJ1-5,TRBV7-8,CASSLGGQPQHF,TGTGCCAGCAGCTTAGGGGGACAGCCCCAGCATTTT
NA,many,TRBJ2-3,TRBV12-3/TRBV12-4,CASSFTRRGYF,TGTGCCAGCAGTTTTACCCGGCGCGGGTATTTT